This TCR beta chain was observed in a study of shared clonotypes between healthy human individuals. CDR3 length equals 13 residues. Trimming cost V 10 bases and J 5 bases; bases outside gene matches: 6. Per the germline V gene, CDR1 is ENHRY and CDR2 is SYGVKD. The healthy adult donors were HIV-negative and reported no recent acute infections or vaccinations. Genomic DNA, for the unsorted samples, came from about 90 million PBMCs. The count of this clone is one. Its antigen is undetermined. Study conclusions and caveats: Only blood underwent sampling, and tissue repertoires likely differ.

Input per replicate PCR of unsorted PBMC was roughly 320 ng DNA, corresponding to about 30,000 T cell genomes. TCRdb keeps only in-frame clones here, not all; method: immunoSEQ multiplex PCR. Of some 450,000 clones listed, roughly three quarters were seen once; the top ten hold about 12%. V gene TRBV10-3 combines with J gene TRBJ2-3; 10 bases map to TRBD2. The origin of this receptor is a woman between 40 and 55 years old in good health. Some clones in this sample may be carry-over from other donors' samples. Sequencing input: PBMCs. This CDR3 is CATSGSRGDTQYF. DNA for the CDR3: TGTGCCACTAGCGGGAGTCGGGGAGATACGCAGTATTTT.